This T cell receptor beta chain was sequenced for a study of blood T cell repertoires in COVID-19. Study-level information: T cells, B-cell-depleted T cells, or PBMCs supplied cDNA or gDNA.

Some clones are missing from TCRdb's copy, which holds only in-frame ones; the method was immunoSEQ multiplex PCR. The table includes some 180,000 clones, over 70% detected once. Germline V gives CDR1 SGHTS, CDR2 YDEGEE. The CDR3 extends over 16 amino acids. V was pared by 6 bases and J by 3 bases, with 21 bases between. Material: PBMCs or T cells enriched from blood (not recorded which). The origin of this receptor is a man aged 55 to 69 who had been exposed to COVID-19. The genes are TRBV5-8 and TRBJ2-5, with D possibly matching TRBD1 (5 bases). This CDR3 reads CASNSGRLAGKETQYF. CDR3 bases: TGTGCCAGCAACTCCGGTAGACTGGCAGGGAAAGAGACCCAGTACTTC.